The 26 T cell receptor beta chains below come from one sample, sequenced in a study of vaccination and CD4 T cells after COVID-19. The Oncomine TCR Beta short-read assay was applied to DNA of cultured CD4+ T cells. MiXCR was run by TCRdb on the PCR reads, yielding one entry per CDR3 protein. The data hold some 10,000 distinct CDR3 sequences, with over 55% observed a single time. Treatment: roughly 10-day PBMC culture with coronavirus spike peptide pools or control peptides (ViraFEST assay). Their antigens remain unidentified. The sequenced sample was CD4+ T cells from blood, cultured in vitro. These receptors originate from a human donor who had recovered from COVID-19.

This chain joins TRBV6-1 and TRBJ1-2; tentatively, D is TRBD1 (5 bases). V was cut by 2 bases and J by 8 bases, with 12 bases left in between. The germline V gene has CDR1 MNHNS and CDR2 SASEGT. The CDR3 totals 13 residues. CDR3 protein: CASSERIKGGYTF. CDR3 bases: TGTGCCAGCAGTGAAAGAATCAAGGGGGGCTACACCTTC.

This chain links TRBV6-5 with TRBJ1-1; D uncertain. The CDR3 length is 15 residues. Germline V gene data show CDR1 as MNHEY and CDR2 as SVGAGI. V was clipped by 0 bases and J by 4 bases, with 12 bases between them. This CDR3 reads CASSYSARLRTEAFF. The CDR3 DNA is TGTGCCAGCAGTTACTCGGCCAGGTTGCGCACTGAAGCTTTCTTT.

This chain links TRBV6-7 with TRBJ2-7; 11 bases are shared with TRBD2. TRBV6-7 has ORF status, its function being uncertain. V lost 5 bases, J lost 0 bases, and 12 bases stayed unmatched. The CDR3 runs to 18 residues. The CDR3 sequence: CASSNAGTSGLDSYEQYF. CDR3 nucleotides: TGTGCCAGCAGTAACGCAGGGACTAGCGGACTAGACTCCTACGAGCAGTACTTC.

The V gene is TRBV7-2, the J gene TRBJ2-3; D is ambiguous. The ends were cut back, 4 bases at V and 4 bases at J, with 6 bases in the middle. The CDR3 is 12 amino acids. Germline-derived CDR1 and CDR2 are SGHTA and FQGNSA. CDR3 bases: TGTGCCAGCAGCTGGTTTTCAGATACGCAGTATTTT. It is translated as CASSWFSDTQYF.

This clonotype was detected only a few times. The chain uses TRBV10-3 and TRBJ2-3; possible D gene TRBD2, 6 bases. Germline-derived CDR1 and CDR2 are ENHRY and SYGVKD. V was cut by 10 bases and J by 2 bases, with 7 bases left in between. The CDR3 totals 11 residues. CDR3 amino acids: CASGVTDTQYF. The CDR3 DNA reads TGTGCCAGCGGGGTCACAGATACGCAGTATTTT.

V gene TRBV20-1 combines with J gene TRBJ2-5; D could derive from TRBD1 or TRBD2 (5 bases each). Germline loops: CDR1 DFQATT, CDR2 SNEGSKA (reference sequence). Trimming pared 1 base from V and 1 base from J, leaving 10 bases between. This CDR3 contains 14 residues. The CDR3 sequence is CSARVGAGQETQYF. The CDR3 region has the DNA TGCAGTGCTAGAGTCGGGGCCGGCCAAGAGACCCAGTACTTC.

The chain couples TRBV6-1 to TRBJ1-1; D not certain. V dropped 1 base and J dropped 11 bases, with 11 bases sitting between them. There are 12 residues in the CDR3. CDR1 is MNHNS and CDR2 is SASEGT in the germline V gene. CDR3 in amino acids: CASSEVPGLAFF. CDR3 bases: TGTGCCAGCAGTGAAGTCCCCGGACTGGCTTTCTTT.

This clonotype has only a few counts. The rearrangement links TRBV21-1 to TRBJ2-7. TRBV21-1 is a pseudogene locus. This CDR3 has 12 residues. CDR3 loop: CASSPTAYEQYF. CDR3 sequence (DNA): TGTGCCAGCAGCCCAACAGCTTACGAGCAGTACTTC.

The chain carries TRBV6-4 and TRBJ2-1, with 10 bases aligning to TRBD2. V was clipped by 3 bases and J by 4 bases; unmatched bases: 0. CDR1 is MRHNA and CDR2 is SNTAGT in the germline V gene. There are 14 residues in the CDR3. The CDR3 region is CASSELAGYNEQFF. In DNA form, the CDR3 reads TGTGCCAGCAGTGAACTAGCGGGGTACAATGAGCAGTTCTTC.

This clonotype was picked up a small number of times. The V gene is TRBV20-1, the J gene TRBJ2-5, with 12 bases fitting TRBD2. Germline V gives CDR1 DFQATT, CDR2 SNEGSKA (reference sequence). J was trimmed by 5 bases and V by 6 bases; bases with no gene match: 7. The CDR3 is 14 residues long. The CDR3 DNA reads as TGCAGTGCCCCTAGCGGGGGGGCCAGGGAGACCCAGTACTTC. Its protein is CSAPSGGARETQYF.

The rearrangement links TRBV20-1 to TRBJ1-2; maybe TRBD1 (5 bases). V was pared by 6 bases and J by 4 bases, with 21 bases between. Germline CDR1 and CDR2: DFQATT and SNEGSKA (reference sequence). The CDR3 consists of 15 residues. CDR3 protein: CSAQSGAANVYGYTF. The CDR3, as DNA: TGCAGTGCCCAGAGCGGGGCAGCTAATGTCTATGGCTACACCTTC.

The rearrangement links TRBV12-3 or TRBV12-4 to TRBJ2-7; 7 nucleotides agree with TRBD2. With 4 bases clipped from V and 3 bases from J, the junction kept 3 bases outside the gene matches. The CDR3 loop spans 13 amino acids. The CDR3 DNA follows: TGTGCCAGCAGTTGGGAGGGGAACTACGAGCAGTACTTC. Protein product: CASSWEGNYEQYF.

By sample fraction, this clonotype is large. The CDR3 region has the DNA TGTGCCAGCAGCTTAGTGGAGACCCAGTACTTC. Translation gives CASSLVETQYF. The chain employs TRBV7-6 and TRBJ2-5; unclear D gene. The V end lost 1 base, the J end lost 5 bases, and 2 bases lay between the germline ends. Germline V gene data show CDR1 as SGHVS and CDR2 as FNYEAQ. The CDR3 totals 11 residues.

This chain uses TRBV2 with TRBJ1-2; unclear D gene. V was cut by 3 bases and J by 2 bases, with 10 bases left in between. This CDR3 has 14 residues. Germline assignment: CDR1 SNHLY and CDR2 FYNNEI. In DNA, the CDR3 is TGTGCCAGCAGTGAGCGCTGGGGAAACTATGGCTACACCTTC. Translation: CASSERWGNYGYTF.

The chain recombines TRBV28 with TRBJ2-7, with 7 positions matching TRBD1. J was trimmed by 2 bases and V by 5 bases; bases with no gene match: 6. The CDR3 has 14 residues. Germline-derived CDR1 and CDR2 are MDHEN and SYDVKM. CDR3 amino acids: CASSHRDRPYEQYF. CDR3 DNA: TGTGCCAGCAGTCACCGGGACAGACCCTACGAGCAGTACTTC.

Comments on this clonotype: The junction and the germline gene differ at one end; a read error may be behind it. V gene TRBV20-1 combines with J gene TRBJ1-2; 9 bases match TRBD1. CDR3 size: 13 residues. Germline V lookup: CDR1 DFQATT, CDR2 SNEGSKA (reference sequence). CDR3 in amino acids: CSAREGTGPSYRF. The CDR3 DNA sequence: TGCAGTGCTAGAGAAGGGACAGGGCCCTCCTATCGCTTC.

In DNA form, the CDR3 reads TGCAGTGCTAGACCTTCTCCGAGGAACACCGGGGAGCTGTTTTTT. It encodes CSARPSPRNTGELFF. The chain uses TRBV20-1 and TRBJ2-2; D is ambiguous. The CDR3 contains 15 residues. Looked up from germline, CDR1 is DFQATT and CDR2 is SNEGSKA (reference sequence). Trimming cost V 2 bases and J 1 base, with 11 bases left between them.

The rearrangement joins TRBV18 to TRBJ1-1; TRBD1 matches 10 bases. Trimming cost V 4 bases and J 1 base; bases outside gene matches: 3. CDR1 is KGHSH and CDR2 is LQKENI in the germline V gene. The CDR3 runs 15 residues. CDR3 amino acids: CASSQGQGRNTEAFF. Here the CDR3 DNA reads TGTGCCAGCTCACAGGGACAGGGGAGGAACACTGAAGCTTTCTTT.

This chain's CDR3 is CAISASRGQTGELFF. Written as DNA, the CDR3 is TGTGCCATCAGTGCTTCCAGGGGTCAAACCGGGGAGCTGTTTTTT. This chain joins TRBV10-3 and TRBJ2-2; possibly TRBD1 for D (6 bases). This CDR3 comprises 15 residues. Trimming removed 4 bases from V and 5 bases from J, with 14 bases in between. The germline V gene encodes CDR1 ENHRY and CDR2 SYGVKD.

This clonotype was observed once. The chain recombines TRBV20-1 with TRBJ1-4; D might be TRBD1 (6 bases). Looked up from germline, CDR1 is DFQATT and CDR2 is SNEGSKA (reference sequence). V dropped 1 base and J dropped 8 bases, with 14 bases sitting between them. This CDR3 is built from 14 residues. CDR3 nucleotides: TGCAGTGCTAGAGGCTACAGGGTTCGAGAAAAACTGTTTTTT. As protein: CSARGYRVREKLFF.

The V call is TRBV19, the J call TRBJ1-2; 9 bases line up with TRBD1. The ends lost 5 bases at V and 7 bases at J; junction bases unmatched: 8. This CDR3 region has 14 residues. Germline-derived CDR1 and CDR2 are LNHDA and SQIVND (reference sequence). The CDR3: CASSGTGYFSGYTF. The DNA for the CDR3 is TGTGCCAGTAGTGGGACAGGGTATTTCTCTGGCTACACCTTC. Complete variable domain (other parts from reference TRBV19 and TRBJ1-2): DGGITQSPKYLFRKEGQNVTLSCEQNLNHDAMYWYRQDPGQGLRLIYYSQIVNDFQKGDIAEGYSVSREKKESFPLTVTSAQKNPTAFYLCASSGTGYFSGYTFGSGTRLTVV.

This chain links TRBV27 with TRBJ1-2, with 9 bases matching TRBD1. CDR1 MNHEY and CDR2 SMNVEV come from the germline V gene (reference sequence). CDR3 length: 15 amino acids. V shed 10 bases, J shed 2 bases, and the junction held 11 bases outside the gene matches. Here the CDR3 reads CATLGWDRVNYGYTF. CDR3 nucleotides: TGTGCCACCTTAGGGTGGGACAGGGTGAACTATGGCTACACCTTC.

The V and J genes are TRBV7-2 and TRBJ1-2, with 7 bases matching TRBD1. V lost 4 bases and J lost 4; bases outside the gene matches: 6. Per germline, CDR1 SGHTA and CDR2 FQGNSA. The CDR3 is 14 amino acids. The CDR3 bases are TGTGCCAGCAGCTCGACAGGGCATGCCTATGGCTACACCTTC. It is translated as CASSSTGHAYGYTF.

V and J are TRBV20-1 and TRBJ1-6; 8 bases line up with TRBD1. Unmatched junction bases numbered 7, after V lost 5 bases and J lost 10 bases. CDR3 size: 13 residues. The V gene's germline CDR1 is DFQATT and CDR2 SNEGSKA (reference sequence). CDR3 loop: CSAPGQADSPLHF. The DNA for the CDR3 is TGCAGTGCTCCGGGACAGGCAGACTCACCCCTCCACTTT.

As DNA, the CDR3 is TGTGCCAGCAGTGACAGTCCGGGACAGGGCTACGAGCAGTACTTC. It translates to CASSDSPGQGYEQYF. The chain couples TRBV6-2 or TRBV6-3 to TRBJ2-7; 9 nucleotides match TRBD1. The CDR3 extends over 15 amino acids. CDR1 is MNHEY and CDR2 is SVGEGT in the germline V gene. V shed 5 bases and J 3 bases; nucleotides not matched to a gene: 8.

V is TRBV5-1 and J is TRBJ2-5; TRBD2 agrees at 10 bases. The CDR3 covers 14 residues. The germline V gene has CDR1 SGHRS and CDR2 YFSETQ. With 7 bases clipped from V and 4 bases from J, the junction kept 7 bases outside the gene matches. CDR3 sequence: CASSEREGPETQYF. The CDR3 nucleotides are TGCGCCAGCTCGGAGCGGGAGGGCCCAGAGACCCAGTACTTC.